This is a list of T cell receptor beta chains from one sample in a study of beta chain features in type 1 diabetes. Profiled with immunoSEQ multiplex PCR; TCRdb holds only in-frame clones, not every one. The sample has some 240,000 clones; roughly 17% are singletons. Sequences were obtained from naive CD4+ T cells from blood. These receptors came from a man under 40 with type 1 diabetes. Both conserved end residues are part of each CDR3. The order of the fields is clone size, V gene, D gene, J gene, CDR3 DNA, CDR3 protein. D genes are given only for firm matches. For some rows the clone size is stated as once, few or many, or as a class when expanded; others skip it.

-	TRBV7-8	TRBD2	TRBJ2-1	TGTGCCAGCAGCTTAGCGCCAGCGGGAGAGTACAATGAGCAGTTCTTC	CASSLAPAGEYNEQFF
once	TRBV18	-	TRBJ1-1	TGTGCCAGCTCACCATCAGGCACTGAAGCTTTCTTT	CASSPSGTEAFF
-	TRBV30	-	TRBJ2-3	TGTGCCTGGAGTGTTGGGGGCGCAGGAGATACGCAGTATTTT	CAWSVGGAGDTQYF
few	TRBV10-3	TRBD2	TRBJ2-5	TGTGCCATCAGTGTTACTAGCGGGACGTCCTTACAAGAGACCCAGTACTTC	CAISVTSGTSLQETQYF
few	TRBV25-1	-	TRBJ2-1	TGTGCCAGCAGTGGCAGGATCCTCAATGAGCAGTTCTTC	CASSGRILNEQFF
-	TRBV6-5	TRBD2	TRBJ2-7	TGTGCCAGCAGTTACTCTCAACTAGCGGGGGCCTACGAGCAGTACTTC	CASSYSQLAGAYEQYF
few	TRBV29-1	-	TRBJ2-7	TGCAGCGTCTTTCAGCCGTCCCTTCCCTACGAGCAGTACTTC	CSVFQPSLPYEQYF
-	TRBV28	-	TRBJ2-6	TGTGCCAGCAGTTTACGGACTTACAGCTCTGGGGCCAACGTCCTGACTTTC	CASSLRTYSSGANVLTF
-	TRBV27	-	TRBJ2-7	TGTGCCAGCAGTCCCCCCGCGGCAGGTTTGGCCTACGAGCAGTACTTC	CASSPPAAGLAYEQYF
few	TRBV5-1	-	TRBJ2-3	TGCGCCAGCAGCTTGGAGTACAGCACAGATACGCAGTATTTT	CASSLEYSTDTQYF
-	TRBV11-2	-	TRBJ2-5	TGTGCCAGCAGCTTGGGGAGCGGACCCCAAGAGACCCAGTACTTC	CASSLGSGPQETQYF
few	TRBV5-6	-	TRBJ2-6	TGTGCCAGCAGCTTGGCTGGGGCCAACGTCCTGACTTTC	CASSLAGANVLTF
-	TRBV5-1	-	TRBJ2-1	TGCGCCAGCAGCCAAGAGCCAGTTAAATCCTACAATGAGCAGTTCTTC	CASSQEPVKSYNEQFF
-	TRBV29-1	-	TRBJ2-2	TGCAGCGCCGGGACAACGAACACCGGGGAGCTGTTTTTT	CSAGTTNTGELFF
-	TRBV13	-	TRBJ1-4	TGTGCCAGCAGCCAATATCGAGGGAAACTGTTTTTT	CASSQYRGKLFF
-	TRBV28	TRBD1	TRBJ2-5	TGTGCCAGCAGTTCAGGGGGAAGGGAAGAGACCCAGTACTTC	CASSSGGREETQYF
few	TRBV7-2	TRBD2	TRBJ2-1	TGTGCCAGCAGCTTAGTCAGCGGGAGGGGTTACAATGAGCAGTTCTTC	CASSLVSGRGYNEQFF
few	TRBV4-3	-	TRBJ2-1	TGCGCCAGCAGCCAAGATATGGCCGGGTACAATGAGCAGTTCTTC	CASSQDMAGYNEQFF
-	TRBV6-5	-	TRBJ1-1	TGTGCCAGCAGGGAGGACAGCTACACTGAAGCTTTCTTT	CASREDSYTEAFF